The present TCR beta chain was sequenced within a study of T cell responses to AZD1222 COVID-19 vaccine. Study as a whole: Second-dose intervals of approximately 4 or approximately 12 weeks were pooled. Findings and caveats of the study: Vaccination with two AZD1222 doses was followed by a rise in Spike-specific TCR breadth and depth.

The method was immunoSEQ multiplex PCR; TCRdb's version includes in-frame clones alone and lacks a portion of them. The sample consists of 130,000 or so clones, around 86% of them appearing once. A remark on this clone: Its antigen is not identified.

The V end was cut by 3 bases, the J end by 1 base, with 12 bases between. Germline V gene sequence: CDR1 LGHNA, CDR2 YNFKEQ. The CDR3 has 15 residues. The chain joins TRBV4-2 to TRBJ1-1; D not resolved. Sample: peripheral blood, taken on day 0 of AZD1222 vaccination. The origin of this receptor is an adult in good health. CDR3 region: CASSHILPSNTEAFF. The DNA of the CDR3 is TGTGCCAGCAGCCATATTTTACCCTCGAACACTGAAGCTTTCTTT.